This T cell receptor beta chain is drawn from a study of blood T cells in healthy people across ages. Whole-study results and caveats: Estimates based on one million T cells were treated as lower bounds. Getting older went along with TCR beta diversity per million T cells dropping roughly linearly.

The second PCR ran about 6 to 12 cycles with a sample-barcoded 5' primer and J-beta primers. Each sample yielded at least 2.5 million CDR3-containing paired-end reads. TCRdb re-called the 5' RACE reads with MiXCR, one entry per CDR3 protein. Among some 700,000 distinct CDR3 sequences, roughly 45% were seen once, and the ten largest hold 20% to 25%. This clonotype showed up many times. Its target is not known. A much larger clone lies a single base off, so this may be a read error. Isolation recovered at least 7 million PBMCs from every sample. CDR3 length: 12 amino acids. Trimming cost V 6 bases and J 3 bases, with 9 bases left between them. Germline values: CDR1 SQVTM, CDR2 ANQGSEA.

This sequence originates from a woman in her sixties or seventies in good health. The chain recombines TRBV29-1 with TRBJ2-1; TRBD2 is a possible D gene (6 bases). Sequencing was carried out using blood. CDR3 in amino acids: CSVGGVYNEQFF. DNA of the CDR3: TGCAGCGTGGGAGGAGTCTACAATGAGCAGTTCTTC.